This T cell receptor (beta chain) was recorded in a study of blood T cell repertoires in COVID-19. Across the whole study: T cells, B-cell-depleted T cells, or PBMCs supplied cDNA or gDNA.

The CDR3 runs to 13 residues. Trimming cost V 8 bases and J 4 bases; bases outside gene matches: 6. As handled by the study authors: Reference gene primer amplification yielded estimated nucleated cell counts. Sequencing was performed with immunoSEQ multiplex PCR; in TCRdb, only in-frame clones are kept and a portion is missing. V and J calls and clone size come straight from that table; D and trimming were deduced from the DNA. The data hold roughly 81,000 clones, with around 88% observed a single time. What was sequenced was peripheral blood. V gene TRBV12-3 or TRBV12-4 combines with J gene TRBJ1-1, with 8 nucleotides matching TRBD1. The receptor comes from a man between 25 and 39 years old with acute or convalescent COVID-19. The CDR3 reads CASGITGGTEAFF. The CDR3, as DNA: TGTGCCAGCGGAATAACAGGGGGCACTGAAGCTTTCTTT.